This is a list of T cell receptor beta chains from one sample in a study of T cells in Graves' hyperthyroidism and ophthalmopathy. MiXCR, applied by TCRdb to the multiplex PCR reads, yields one record per CDR3 protein. The table includes 250,000 or so distinct CDR3 sequences, roughly 15% detected once. The sequenced sample was blood. The receptors here all came from a woman aged 50 to 60 with Graves' hyperthyroidism that later progressed to Graves' ophthalmopathy. Each CDR3 is given with its conserved first and last residue. Each record gives: clone size, D gene, V gene, J gene, CDR3 protein, CDR3 DNA. The D gene is left open where the match is weak. Only part of the rows carry a size: once, few, many, or a class if the clone is expanded.

size: many; D: .; V: TRBV28; J: TRBJ2-5; CDR3: CASSPLTVYQETQYF; DNA: TGTGCCAGCAGTCCCCTGACAGTGTACCAAGAGACCCAGTACTTC
size: .; D: TRBD1; V: TRBV27; J: TRBJ1-1; CDR3: CASRYGRGVVNTEAFF; DNA: TGTGCCAGCAGATACGGCAGGGGGGTGGTGAACACTGAAGCTTTCTTT
size: few; D: .; V: TRBV5-6; J: TRBJ1-2; CDR3: CASSTDGYYGYTF; DNA: TGTGCCAGCAGCACCGACGGATACTATGGCTACACCTTC
size: few; D: .; V: TRBV20-1; J: TRBJ2-3; CDR3: CSASARDSIYTQYF; DNA: TGCAGTGCTAGCGCCCGGGACTCGATATATACGCAGTATTTT
size: many; D: TRBD2; V: TRBV6-1; J: TRBJ2-2; CDR3: CASSATSGEGTGELFF; DNA: TGTGCCAGCAGTGCGACTAGCGGGGAAGGCACCGGGGAGCTGTTTTTT
size: .; D: .; V: TRBV18; J: TRBJ2-5; CDR3: CASSKGGLRETQYF; DNA: TGTGCCAGCTCAAAGGGGGGCCTTCGGGAGACCCAGTACTTC
size: many; D: TRBD2; V: TRBV28; J: TRBJ2-7; CDR3: CASTGGWGNEQYF; DNA: TGTGCCAGCACCGGGGGGTGGGGCAACGAGCAGTACTTC
size: many; D: TRBD2; V: TRBV10-3; J: TRBJ2-5; CDR3: CASGLAGGAGETQYF; DNA: TGTGCCAGCGGACTAGCGGGAGGAGCTGGAGAGACCCAGTACTTC
size: .; D: .; V: TRBV27; J: TRBJ2-1; CDR3: CASSLRQEQVYNEQFF; DNA: TGTGCCAGCAGTCTACGACAGGAGCAGGTTTACAATGAGCAGTTCTTC
size: .; D: .; V: TRBV7-9; J: TRBJ1-2; CDR3: CASSAPSNGYTF; DNA: TGTGCCAGCAGCGCCCCTAGCAATGGCTACACCTTC
size: many; D: .; V: TRBV9; J: TRBJ1-6; CDR3: CASSVGRAGNSPLHF; DNA: TGTGCCAGCAGCGTAGGCAGGGCTGGGAATTCACCCCTCCACTTT
size: .; D: .; V: TRBV9; J: TRBJ2-7; CDR3: CASSVLGSGIEQYF; DNA: TGTGCCAGCAGCGTTCTTGGATCCGGGATCGAGCAGTACTTC
size: many; D: TRBD1; V: TRBV6-6; J: TRBJ2-7; CDR3: CASSYSAGQVDEQYF; DNA: TGTGCCAGCAGTTACTCGGCGGGACAGGTCGACGAGCAGTACTTC
size: .; D: TRBD2; V: TRBV5-1; J: TRBJ2-7; CDR3: CASSLGTSGIYEQYF; DNA: TGCGCCAGCAGCTTGGGTACTAGCGGGATCTACGAGCAGTACTTC
size: many; D: .; V: TRBV7-8; J: TRBJ1-2; CDR3: CASSPTLGRGRGYTF; DNA: TGTGCCAGCAGCCCGACCCTGGGCAGGGGACGCGGCTACACCTTC
size: many; D: TRBD2; V: TRBV11-2; J: TRBJ2-7; CDR3: CASSPLPWREVYEQYF; DNA: TGTGCCAGCAGCCCCCTCCCTTGGCGGGAGGTTTACGAGCAGTACTTC
size: .; D: TRBD2; V: TRBV18; J: TRBJ2-7; CDR3: CASSPGGPSYEQYF; DNA: TGTGCCAGCTCCCCGGGAGGGCCTTCGTACGAGCAGTACTTC
size: many; D: .; V: TRBV12-3/TRBV12-4; J: TRBJ2-2; CDR3: CASSLAPRNTGELFF; DNA: TGTGCCAGCAGTTTAGCGCCTAGGAACACCGGGGAGCTGTTTTTT
size: many; D: TRBD1; V: TRBV28; J: TRBJ1-1; CDR3: CASSRGQGQAFF; DNA: TGTGCCAGCAGCCGTGGACAGGGTCAAGCTTTCTTT
size: .; D: .; V: TRBV6-5; J: TRBJ1-4; CDR3: CASSSGLVNEKLFF; DNA: TGTGCCAGCAGTTCAGGGTTGGTTAATGAAAAACTGTTTTTT
size: few; D: .; V: TRBV5-1; J: TRBJ2-3; CDR3: CASSLWQGQDTQYF; DNA: TGCGCCAGCAGCTTGTGGCAGGGTCAAGATACGCAGTATTTT
size: many; D: .; V: TRBV6-1; J: TRBJ2-7; CDR3: CASSRGQSHEQYF; DNA: TGTGCCAGCTCGAGGGGCCAGAGCCACGAGCAGTACTTC
size: few; D: .; V: TRBV20-1; J: TRBJ2-1; CDR3: CSARDRHSLLYNEQFF; DNA: TGCAGTGCTAGAGATCGACACTCGCTACTATACAATGAGCAGTTCTTC
size: many; D: .; V: TRBV5-1; J: TRBJ1-1; CDR3: CASSPSAQYTEAFF; DNA: TGCGCCAGCAGCCCGTCTGCCCAGTACACTGAAGCTTTCTTT
size: many; D: TRBD1; V: TRBV20-1; J: TRBJ2-1; CDR3: CSAMTPGQGLRNEQFF; DNA: TGCAGTGCGATGACTCCGGGACAGGGTCTCCGCAATGAGCAGTTCTTC
size: few; D: .; V: TRBV5-1; J: TRBJ1-4; CDR3: CASSLFERRGEKLFF; DNA: TGCGCCAGCAGCTTATTCGAACGGAGGGGTGAAAAACTGTTTTTT
size: many; D: .; V: TRBV6-5; J: TRBJ2-7; CDR3: CASSYGNRVTEQYF; DNA: TGTGCCAGCAGTTACGGAAACAGGGTAACCGAGCAGTACTTC
size: few; D: .; V: TRBV29-1; J: TRBJ1-2; CDR3: CSVEGSRGYGYTF; DNA: TGCAGCGTTGAGGGGTCGAGGGGCTATGGCTACACCTTC
size: many; D: TRBD2; V: TRBV11-2; J: TRBJ2-7; CDR3: CASSSFGTSGSYEQYF; DNA: TGTGCCAGCAGCTCATTCGGGACTAGCGGCTCCTACGAGCAGTACTTC
size: many; D: .; V: TRBV7-9; J: TRBJ2-5; CDR3: CASSLVTAGETQYF; DNA: TGTGCCAGCAGCTTAGTGACTGCGGGAGAGACCCAGTACTTC
size: many; D: TRBD1; V: TRBV2; J: TRBJ2-7; CDR3: CASVGTGGGYEQYF; DNA: TGTGCCAGCGTTGGCACAGGGGGCGGTTACGAGCAGTACTTC
size: many; D: TRBD2; V: TRBV20-1; J: TRBJ2-7; CDR3: CSASPGAGVSEQYF; DNA: TGCAGTGCCTCTCCCGGAGCGGGAGTAAGTGAGCAGTACTTC
size: .; D: .; V: TRBV2; J: TRBJ2-7; CDR3: CASSRTGLTGEQYF; DNA: TGTGCCAGCAGCCGAACGGGGTTAACGGGGGAGCAGTACTTC
size: many; D: TRBD2; V: TRBV3-1; J: TRBJ2-7; CDR3: CASSQERSSGSYYEQYF; DNA: TGTGCCAGCAGCCAAGAGCGTTCGAGCGGGAGTTACTACGAGCAGTACTTC
size: many; D: TRBD1; V: TRBV28; J: TRBJ1-5; CDR3: CASSTTGGRNQPQHF; DNA: TGTGCCAGCAGTACGACAGGGGGCAGGAATCAGCCCCAGCATTTT
size: .; D: .; V: TRBV7-9; J: TRBJ1-5; CDR3: CASSSVGTNNQPQHF; DNA: TGTGCCAGCAGTTCAGTCGGGACGAACAATCAGCCCCAGCATTTT
size: .; D: .; V: TRBV11-2; J: TRBJ2-1; CDR3: CASSLTPGDRYEQFF; DNA: TGTGCCAGCAGCTTAACGCCAGGAGATAGGTATGAGCAGTTCTTC
size: many; D: .; V: TRBV11-1; J: TRBJ2-6; CDR3: CASSFNRNSGANVLTF; DNA: TGTGCCAGCAGCTTCAACAGAAACTCTGGGGCCAACGTCCTGACTTTC
size: many; D: .; V: TRBV10-3; J: TRBJ1-1; CDR3: CAISESDSTEAFF; DNA: TGTGCCATCAGTGAGTCCGATAGCACTGAAGCTTTCTTT
size: many; D: TRBD2; V: TRBV5-1; J: TRBJ2-7; CDR3: CASSLDGLAGYSYEQYF; DNA: TGCGCCAGCAGCTTGGATGGGCTAGCGGGATACTCCTACGAGCAGTACTTC
size: .; D: .; V: TRBV27; J: TRBJ2-7; CDR3: CASSLGSSFYEQYF; DNA: TGTGCCAGCAGTTTAGGGTCGTCCTTTTACGAGCAGTACTTC
size: many; D: TRBD1; V: TRBV2; J: TRBJ2-3; CDR3: CASRDRGSADTQYF; DNA: TGTGCCAGCAGGGACAGGGGGAGTGCAGATACGCAGTATTTT
size: many; D: TRBD2; V: TRBV12-3/TRBV12-4; J: TRBJ2-1; CDR3: CATGGGGRTYNEQFF; DNA: TGTGCCACCGGCGGGGGCGGGAGGACCTACAATGAGCAGTTCTTC
size: few; D: .; V: TRBV4-2; J: TRBJ2-7; CDR3: CASSQEPLYEQYF; DNA: TGTGCCAGCAGCCAAGAGCCCCTTTACGAGCAGTACTTC
size: .; D: TRBD1; V: TRBV5-5; J: TRBJ1-3; CDR3: CASSYTRQGPGNTIYF; DNA: TGTGCCAGCAGCTATACAAGACAGGGTCCTGGAAACACCATATATTTT
size: many; D: TRBD1; V: TRBV10-3; J: TRBJ2-7; CDR3: CAIRRTGLGEQYF; DNA: TGTGCCATCAGGAGGACAGGACTCGGTGAGCAGTACTTC
size: many; D: .; V: TRBV2; J: TRBJ1-5; CDR3: CASSPSHGGSSQPQHF; DNA: TGTGCCAGCAGTCCCTCTCACGGGGGCTCCTCTCAGCCCCAGCATTTT
size: many; D: TRBD1; V: TRBV6-1; J: TRBJ1-5; CDR3: CASSAGTGGGQPQHF; DNA: TGTGCCAGCAGCGCCGGGACAGGGGGAGGTCAGCCCCAGCATTTT
size: many; D: TRBD1; V: TRBV20-1; J: TRBJ2-5; CDR3: CSAKPRQGDRGILQETQYF; DNA: TGCAGTGCCAAACCCCGGCAGGGGGATCGGGGTATCCTCCAAGAGACCCAGTACTTC
size: few; D: .; V: TRBV7-9; J: TRBJ1-5; CDR3: CASSFSGDQPQHF; DNA: TGTGCCAGCAGCTTCTCAGGGGATCAGCCCCAGCATTTT
size: .; D: TRBD1; V: TRBV28; J: TRBJ2-7; CDR3: CASRYPGTGSYEQYF; DNA: TGTGCCAGCAGATACCCCGGGACAGGGTCCTACGAGCAGTACTTC
size: .; D: TRBD1; V: TRBV19; J: TRBJ2-1; CDR3: CASSIGGGTGTYNEQFF; DNA: TGTGCCAGTAGTATAGGTGGAGGGACAGGGACCTACAATGAGCAGTTCTTC
size: many; D: TRBD2; V: TRBV28; J: TRBJ2-1; CDR3: CASSFAGVNNEQFF; DNA: TGTGCCAGCAGTTTTGCGGGAGTAAACAATGAGCAGTTCTTC
size: many; D: .; V: TRBV12-3/TRBV12-4; J: TRBJ1-6; CDR3: CASSLRQARLGYDSPLHF; DNA: TGTGCCAGCAGTTTAAGGCAGGCCCGCCTAGGGTACGATTCACCCCTCCACTTT
size: .; D: TRBD2; V: TRBV4-2; J: TRBJ2-7; CDR3: CASSPVGGSTYEQYF; DNA: TGTGCCAGCAGCCCAGTCGGCGGGAGTACCTACGAGCAGTACTTC
size: many; D: TRBD2; V: TRBV12-3/TRBV12-4; J: TRBJ2-2; CDR3: CASSQMTGGTGELFF; DNA: TGTGCCAGCAGCCAAATGACCGGGGGGACCGGGGAGCTGTTTTTT
size: .; D: .; V: TRBV20-1; J: TRBJ1-3; CDR3: CSAPQKATGNTIYF; DNA: TGCAGTGCCCCCCAGAAAGCAACTGGAAACACCATATATTTT
size: .; D: .; V: TRBV6-2/TRBV6-3; J: TRBJ1-1; CDR3: CASSYVGGDTEAFF; DNA: TGTGCCAGCAGTTACGTTGGCGGGGACACTGAAGCTTTCTTT
size: many; D: .; V: TRBV6-1; J: TRBJ2-2; CDR3: CASRENGELFF; DNA: TGTGCCAGCAGGGAGAACGGGGAGCTGTTTTTT
size: .; D: .; V: TRBV5-1; J: TRBJ1-1; CDR3: CASSLDGGRMNTEAFF; DNA: TGCGCCAGCAGTCTAGATGGGGGCAGGATGAACACTGAAGCTTTCTTT